The clone carrying this T cell receptor beta chain has ten or more counts. Its antigen is not known. MiXCR, run by TCRdb on the 5' RACE reads, gives a single entry per CDR3 protein. This sample has more than 110,000 distinct CDR3 sequences; 6.6% occur once, and the top ten carry approximately 0.61%. The sample originates from a study of T cells after yellow fever vaccination. Across the study: Fractions of low cell number were prepared using SMART-Seq v4 Ultra Low Input. The study's findings and limits: Reappearance after the booster was seen for most primary-vaccination clones, at more than 95% CD4 and 88% CD8.

Germline-derived CDR1 and CDR2 are MNHEY and SVGEGT. The V and J ends lost 5 bases and 2 bases, in that order; junction bases with no gene match: 7. This CDR3 contains 18 residues. The chain uses TRBV6-2 or TRBV6-3 and TRBJ2-2, with TRBD2 matching 14 bases. This receptor was taken from a young man who received the YFV17D yellow fever vaccine. Sequencing used CD4+ T cells sorted from PBMCs, obtained 10 days after the yellow fever booster vaccination. In DNA, the CDR3 is TGTGCCAGCAGTCCGACTAGCGGGAGGGCAAGCAACACCGGGGAGCTGTTTTTT. This sequence encodes CASSPTSGRASNTGELFF.